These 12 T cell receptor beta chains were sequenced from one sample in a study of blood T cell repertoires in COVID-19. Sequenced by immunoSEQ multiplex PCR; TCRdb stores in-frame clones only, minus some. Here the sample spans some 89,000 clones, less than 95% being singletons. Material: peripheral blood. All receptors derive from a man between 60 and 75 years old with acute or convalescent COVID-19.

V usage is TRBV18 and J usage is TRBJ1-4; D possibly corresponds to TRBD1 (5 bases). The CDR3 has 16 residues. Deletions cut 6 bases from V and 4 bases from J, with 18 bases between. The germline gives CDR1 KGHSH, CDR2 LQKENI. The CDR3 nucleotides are TGTGCCAGCTCCAAGGACACGGTGGCTTATAATGAAAAACTGTTTTTT. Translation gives CASSKDTVAYNEKLFF.

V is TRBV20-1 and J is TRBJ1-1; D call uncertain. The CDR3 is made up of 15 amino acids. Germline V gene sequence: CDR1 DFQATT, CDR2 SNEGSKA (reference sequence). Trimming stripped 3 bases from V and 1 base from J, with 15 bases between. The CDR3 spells CSASHPQATNTEAFF. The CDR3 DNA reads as TGCAGTGCTAGTCACCCCCAGGCTACGAACACTGAAGCTTTCTTT.

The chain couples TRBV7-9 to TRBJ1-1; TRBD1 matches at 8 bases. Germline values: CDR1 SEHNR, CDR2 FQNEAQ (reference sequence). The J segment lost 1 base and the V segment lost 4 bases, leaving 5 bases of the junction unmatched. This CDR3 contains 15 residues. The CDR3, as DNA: TGTGCCAGCAGCTCCCGACAGGGGAGGAACACTGAAGCTTTCTTT. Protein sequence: CASSSRQGRNTEAFF.

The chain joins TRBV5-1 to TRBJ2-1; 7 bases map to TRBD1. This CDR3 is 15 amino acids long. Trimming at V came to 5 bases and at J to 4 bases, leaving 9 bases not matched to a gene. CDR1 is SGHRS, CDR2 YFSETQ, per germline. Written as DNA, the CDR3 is TGCGCCAGCAGTTCCGGGACAGCGAGGTACAATGAGCAGTTCTTC. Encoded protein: CASSSGTARYNEQFF.

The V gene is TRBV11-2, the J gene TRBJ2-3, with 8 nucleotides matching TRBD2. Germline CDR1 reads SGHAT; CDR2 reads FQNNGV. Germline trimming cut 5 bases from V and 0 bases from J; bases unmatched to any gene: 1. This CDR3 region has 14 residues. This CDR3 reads CASSRGGSTDTQYF. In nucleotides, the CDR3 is TGTGCCAGCAGCCGGGGGGGTAGCACAGATACGCAGTATTTT.

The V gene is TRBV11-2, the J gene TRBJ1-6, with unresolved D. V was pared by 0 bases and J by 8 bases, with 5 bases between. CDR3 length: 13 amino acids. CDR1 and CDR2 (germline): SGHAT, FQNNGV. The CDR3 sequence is CASSLDPDSPLHF. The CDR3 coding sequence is TGTGCCAGCAGCTTAGATCCGGATTCACCCCTCCACTTT.

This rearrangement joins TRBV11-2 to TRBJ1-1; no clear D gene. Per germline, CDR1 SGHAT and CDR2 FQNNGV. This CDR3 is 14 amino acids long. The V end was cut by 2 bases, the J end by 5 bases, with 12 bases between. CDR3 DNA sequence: TGTGCCAGCAGCTTAAGTCTTTGGAGGACTGAAGCTTTCTTT. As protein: CASSLSLWRTEAFF.

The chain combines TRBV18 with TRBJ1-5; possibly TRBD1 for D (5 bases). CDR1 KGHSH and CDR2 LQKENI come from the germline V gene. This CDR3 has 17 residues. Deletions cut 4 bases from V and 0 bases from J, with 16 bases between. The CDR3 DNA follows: TGTGCCAGCTCACTAGACAGTCCGTTTTATAGCAATCAGCCCCAGCATTTT. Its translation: CASSLDSPFYSNQPQHF.

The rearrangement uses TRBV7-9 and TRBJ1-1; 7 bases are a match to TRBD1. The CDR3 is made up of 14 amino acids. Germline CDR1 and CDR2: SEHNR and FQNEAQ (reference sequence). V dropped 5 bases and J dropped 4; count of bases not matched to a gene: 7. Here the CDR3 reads CASSVRGSVTEAFF. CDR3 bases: TGTGCCAGCAGCGTCAGGGGGAGTGTCACTGAAGCTTTCTTT.

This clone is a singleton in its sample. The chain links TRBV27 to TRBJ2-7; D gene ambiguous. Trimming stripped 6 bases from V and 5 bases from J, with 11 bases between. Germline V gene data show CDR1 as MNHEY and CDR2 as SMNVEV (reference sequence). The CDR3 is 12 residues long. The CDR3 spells CASRRTVHEQYF. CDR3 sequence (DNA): TGTGCCAGCAGAAGAACGGTCCACGAGCAGTACTTC.

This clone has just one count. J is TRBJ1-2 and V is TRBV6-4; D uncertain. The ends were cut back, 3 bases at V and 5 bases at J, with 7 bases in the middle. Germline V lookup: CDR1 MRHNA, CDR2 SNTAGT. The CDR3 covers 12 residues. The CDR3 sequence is CASSEGGYGYTF. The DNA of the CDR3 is TGTGCCAGCAGTGAAGGCGGTTATGGCTACACCTTC.

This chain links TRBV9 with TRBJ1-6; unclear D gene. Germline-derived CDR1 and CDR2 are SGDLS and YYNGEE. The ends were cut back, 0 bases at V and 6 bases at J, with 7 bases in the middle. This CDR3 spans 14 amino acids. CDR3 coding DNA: TGTGCCAGCAGCGTAGGGTCGAGTAATTCACCCCTCCACTTT. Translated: CASSVGSSNSPLHF.